A single sample gave rise to the 30 T cell receptor beta chains below, sequenced in a study of shared clonotypes between healthy human individuals. TCRdb keeps only in-frame clones here, not all; method: immunoSEQ multiplex PCR. This table has 2.5 million or so clones, approximately 90% appearing once. Sample: naive CD4+ T cells sorted from blood. Subset described: CD45RA+ positively selected. Receptor source: a man between 18 and 29 years old in good health.

This clone was detected only once. The chain recombines TRBV28 with TRBJ2-1, with D possibly called TRBD1 or TRBD2 (6 bases each). Trimming left V 5 bases short and J 2 bases short, with 13 bases between. Germline V lookup: CDR1 MDHEN, CDR2 SYDVKM. The CDR3 length is 15 residues. For the CDR3, the DNA is TGTGCCAGCAGTCTAGGGGGGACTGCCTACAATGAGCAGTTCTTC. It codes for CASSLGGTAYNEQFF.

The V gene is TRBV5-1, the J gene TRBJ2-5; the match to TRBD1 covers 7 bases. The CDR3 length is 14 residues. Germline trimming cut 4 bases from V and 3 bases from J; bases unmatched to any gene: 6. The V gene's germline CDR1 is SGHRS and CDR2 YFSETQ. The CDR3 is CASSIQGREETQYF. CDR3 bases: TGCGCCAGCAGCATACAGGGGCGAGAAGAGACCCAGTACTTC.

The chain employs TRBV18 and TRBJ2-3; TRBD2 might be the D (5 bases). The germline gives CDR1 KGHSH, CDR2 LQKENI. The CDR3 has 16 residues. V lost 1 base to trimming and J lost 0 bases, with 11 bases between them. This CDR3 is CASSPRATTSTDTQYF. CDR3 DNA sequence: TGTGCCAGCTCACCACGAGCGACTACTAGCACAGATACGCAGTATTTT.

This clone was observed once. This chain uses TRBV6-1 with TRBJ1-2, with no clear D. Deletions cut 4 bases from V and 0 bases from J, with 12 bases between. The V gene's germline CDR1 is MNHNS and CDR2 SASEGT. The CDR3 is 15 amino acids. The chain's CDR3 is CASSGWTVANYGYTF. The CDR3 bases are TGTGCCAGCAGTGGCTGGACGGTGGCTAACTATGGCTACACCTTC.

The rearrangement links TRBV9 to TRBJ2-2, with TRBD1 as a possible D gene (6 bases). From germline, CDR1 is SGDLS and CDR2 YYNGEE. This CDR3 region has 15 residues. V was pared by 0 bases and J by 3 bases, with 9 bases between. The DNA for the CDR3 is TGTGCCAGCAGCGTAGGGACAGTAGACACCGGGGAGCTGTTTTTT. Protein product: CASSVGTVDTGELFF. The whole variable domain, filled in from reference TRBV9 and TRBJ2-2, reads DSGVTQTPKHLITATGQRVTLRCSPRSGDLSVYWYQQSLDQGLQFLIQYYNGEERAKGNILERFSAQQFPDLHSELNLSSLELGDSALYFCASSVGTVDTGELFFGEGSRLTVL.

This chain joins TRBV14 and TRBJ2-6; D perhaps matches TRBD1 (5 bases). The CDR3 covers 15 residues. Trimming removed 9 bases from V and 0 bases from J, with 12 bases in between. Germline CDR1 and CDR2: SGHDN and FVKESK. The CDR3 loop reads CARGQSFSGANVLTF. The CDR3 DNA sequence: TGTGCCAGAGGACAATCCTTCTCTGGGGCCAACGTCCTGACTTTC.

The gene calls are TRBV7-6 and TRBJ2-7; 12 bases map to TRBD1. CDR3 length equals 17 residues. The germline V gene has CDR1 SGHVS and CDR2 FNYEAQ. V dropped 5 bases and J dropped 4; count of bases not matched to a gene: 12. Written as DNA, the CDR3 is TGTGCCAGCAGCCCGCGATTACCGGGACAGGGGGCATACGAGCAGTACTTC. Translation gives CASSPRLPGQGAYEQYF. Based on the CDR3 plus reference TRBV7-6 and TRBJ2-7, the full variable domain is GAGVSQSPRYKVTKRGQDVALRCDPISGHVSLYWYRQALGQGPEFLTYFNYEAQQDKSGLPNDRFSAERPEGSISTLTIQRTEQRDSAMYRCASSPRLPGQGAYEQYFGPGTRLTVT.

V and J are TRBV5-1 and TRBJ1-2; TRBD1 agrees at 10 bases. V was clipped by 0 bases and J by 0 bases; unmatched bases: 5. The CDR3 has 17 amino acids. Germline-derived CDR1 and CDR2 are SGHRS and YFSETQ. The CDR3 DNA reads TGCGCCAGCAGCTTGGTAGGGACAGGGGCTACTAACTATGGCTACACCTTC. Residues: CASSLVGTGATNYGYTF.

The V call is TRBV18, the J call TRBJ2-7, with 9 nucleotides matching TRBD1. V was pared by 4 bases and J by 4 bases, with 14 bases of the junction left unmatched. The CDR3 covers 17 residues. Germline V gene sequence: CDR1 KGHSH, CDR2 LQKENI. This CDR3 reads CASSLNPPGQGIYEQYF. DNA of the CDR3: TGTGCCAGCTCACTCAACCCTCCGGGACAGGGAATATACGAGCAGTACTTC. Filled out from reference TRBV18 and TRBJ2-7, the complete variable domain reads NAGVMQNPRHLVRRRGQEARLRCSPMKGHSHVYWYRQLPEEGLKFMVYLQKENIIDESGMPKERFSAEFPKEGPSILRIQQVVRGDSAAYFCASSLNPPGQGIYEQYFGPGTRLTVT.

This chain connects TRBV6-6 to TRBJ1-2; D uncertain. V lost 0 bases and J lost 4, with 12 bases in between. The CDR3 has 15 residues. In germline, CDR1 is MNHNY, CDR2 SVGAGI (reference sequence). This CDR3 reads CASSYSGSWAYGYTF. For the CDR3, the DNA is TGTGCCAGCAGTTACTCGGGATCCTGGGCCTATGGCTACACCTTC.

This chain joins TRBV7-2 and TRBJ2-5, with D possibly matching TRBD1 (6 bases). This CDR3 has 16 residues. V lost 2 bases to trimming and J lost 5 bases, with 18 bases between them. Per the germline V gene, CDR1 is SGHTA and CDR2 is FQGNSA. The CDR3 nucleotides read TGTGCCAGCAGCTTATTGGCGTTTGGGCAGGGGGAGACCCAGTACTTC. Translation gives CASSLLAFGQGETQYF.

The table lists this clone with a few counts. The chain carries TRBV2 and TRBJ1-5; weak D call: TRBD1 (5 bases). Trimming stripped 6 bases from V and 7 bases from J, with 16 bases between. Germline CDR1 reads SNHLY; CDR2 reads FYNNEI. The CDR3 sequence is 14 residues long. CDR3 sequence (DNA): TGTGCCAGCAGAGGAGGGGCAGAGGGACAGCCCCAGCATTTT. Amino acid sequence: CASRGGAEGQPQHF. The full variable domain, in which reference TRBV2 and TRBJ1-5 provide the parts outside the CDR3, is EPEVTQTPSHQVTQMGQEVILRCVPISNHLYFYWYRQILGQKVEFLVSFYNNEISEKSEIFDDQFSVERPDGSNFTLKIRSTKLEDSAMYFCASRGGAEGQPQHFGDGTRLSIL.

The chain uses TRBV5-1 and TRBJ1-1, with D unresolved. The CDR3 consists of 14 residues. Germline loops: CDR1 SGHRS, CDR2 YFSETQ. V shed 3 bases and J shed 3 bases, with 12 bases lying between them. The CDR3 DNA reads TGCGCCAGCAGCTCGAACGGGTTGGACACTGAAGCTTTCTTT. Protein product: CASSSNGLDTEAFF.

CDR3 sequence reads: CASSLDRKSDGYTF. In DNA, the CDR3 is TGTGCCAGCAGCTTAGACAGGAAGTCCGATGGCTACACCTTC. The chain joins TRBV11-2 to TRBJ1-2; D is uncertain. The germline gives CDR1 SGHAT, CDR2 FQNNGV. There are 14 residues in the CDR3. V lost 0 bases and J 6 bases, leaving 11 bases between the germline ends.

The chain employs TRBV30 and TRBJ1-6, with a possible D match to TRBD1 (5 bases). The CDR3 loop spans 16 amino acids. V shed 8 bases and J shed 7 bases, with 24 bases lying between them. Germline loops: CDR1 GTSNPN, CDR2 SVGIG (reference sequence). The CDR3 reads CARTLLSGRANSPLHF. In DNA form, the CDR3 reads TGTGCCCGGACCTTACTTTCGGGCAGGGCGAATTCACCCCTCCACTTT.

V and J are TRBV28 and TRBJ1-1; D call uncertain. Looked up from germline, CDR1 is MDHEN and CDR2 is SYDVKM. The CDR3 has 15 amino acids. Trimming removed 7 bases at V and 1 base at J, with 16 bases between. The CDR3 DNA is TGTGCCAGCACCCTTTCATGGACGGCGAACACTGAAGCTTTCTTT. Its translation: CASTLSWTANTEAFF.

CDR3 in DNA: TGTGCCAGCTCACCACCCGCTAGCGGGGTGTACAATGAGCAGTTCTTC. Translated, it gives CASSPPASGVYNEQFF. This sequence joins TRBV18 and TRBJ2-1; 9 bases are a match to TRBD2. CDR1 is KGHSH, CDR2 LQKENI, per germline. The CDR3 has 16 amino acids. The trim removed 0 bases at V and 4 bases at J, leaving 4 bases unmatched.

Worth noting for this clone: Additional DNA sequences in this sample encode the identical CDR3. The J gene is TRBJ1-5, the V gene TRBV28; the match to TRBD1 covers 8 bases. The V gene's germline CDR1 is MDHEN and CDR2 SYDVKM. The CDR3 spans 14 residues. After removal of 4 bases from V and 7 bases from J, the junction contained 6 bases not matched to a gene. The CDR3 loop is CASSSGTGAQPQHF. Here the CDR3 DNA reads TGTGCCAGCAGTTCCGGGACAGGCGCCCAGCCCCAGCATTTT.

V usage is TRBV5-6 and J usage is TRBJ1-4; 7 bases align to TRBD1. CDR3 length: 16 residues. Germline assignment: CDR1 SGHDT and CDR2 YYEEEE. With 0 bases clipped from V and 6 bases from J, the junction kept 8 bases outside the gene matches. CDR3 sequence: CASSLVGGGQYEKLFF. The CDR3 bases are TGTGCCAGCAGCTTGGTTGGTGGGGGACAGTATGAAAAACTGTTTTTT.

The genes are TRBV29-1 and TRBJ1-1, with no clear D. Germline V CDR1 and CDR2: SQVTM, ANQGSEA. V was clipped by 6 bases and J by 8 bases, with 7 bases between them. The CDR3 sequence is 9 residues long. CDR3 loop: CSVDMEAFF. The CDR3 region has the DNA TGCAGCGTCGATATGGAAGCTTTCTTT.

This chain connects TRBV19 to TRBJ2-3; 10 bases match TRBD2. The trim removed 3 bases at V and 4 bases at J, leaving 10 bases unmatched. The CDR3 totals 17 residues. The germline CDR1 and CDR2 sequences are LNHDA and SQIVND (reference sequence). The CDR3 loop is CASSMGKLAGVPDTQYF. CDR3 DNA sequence: TGTGCCAGTAGTATGGGGAAGCTAGCGGGGGTACCAGATACGCAGTATTTT.

Only one count was recorded for this clone. The V and J genes are TRBV11-2 and TRBJ2-2; D not resolved. This CDR3 is 13 amino acids long. With 3 bases removed from V and 7 bases from J, the gap between germline ends came to 9 bases. The germline V gene has CDR1 SGHAT and CDR2 FQNNGV. The CDR3 DNA sequence: TGTGCCAGCAGCTTCTTGGACGGCGGGGAGCTGTTTTTT. It codes for CASSFLDGGELFF.

The J gene is TRBJ2-7, the V gene TRBV5-1; D possibly corresponds to TRBD1 (6 bases). The CDR3 is 17 residues long. Germline values: CDR1 SGHRS, CDR2 YFSETQ. With 1 base removed from V and 0 bases from J, the gap between germline ends came to 17 bases. The DNA for the CDR3 is TGCGCCAGCAGCTTGAGGCCCACTCAGGGGACCTCCTACGAGCAGTACTTC. Its translation is CASSLRPTQGTSYEQYF.

This chain links TRBV29-1 with TRBJ2-5; TRBD2 aligns across 7 bases. The CDR3 is 12 amino acids. Germline CDR1 reads SQVTM; CDR2 reads ANQGSEA. Trimming took 8 bases from V and 3 from J; bases not matched to a gene: 6. The CDR3: CSLGLAEETQYF. Written as DNA, the CDR3 is TGCAGCCTTGGCCTAGCGGAAGAGACCCAGTACTTC.

CDR3 residues: CASSPTSGGPQETQYF. The CDR3 bases are TGTGCCAGCAGCCCGACTAGCGGGGGGCCTCAAGAGACCCAGTACTTC. The rearrangement joins TRBV5-4 to TRBJ2-5, with 13 bases fitting TRBD2. V gave up 4 bases and J gave up 2 bases; unmatched junction bases: 5. In germline, CDR1 is SGHNT, CDR2 YYREEE (reference sequence). The CDR3 runs to 16 residues.

The V call is TRBV30, the J call TRBJ1-5; unclear D gene. The V and J ends lost 1 base and 6 bases respectively, with 13 bases between them. This CDR3 comprises 14 residues. CDR1 is GTSNPN and CDR2 is SVGIG in the germline V gene (reference sequence). The CDR3 sequence is CAWSAAEFSQPQHF. The CDR3 DNA follows: TGTGCCTGGAGTGCCGCCGAGTTTAGTCAGCCCCAGCATTTT.

The chain couples TRBV4-1 to TRBJ2-1, with 13 bases lining up with TRBD2. J gave up 9 bases and V 1 base, and 9 bases lay outside the gene matches. Germline V gene data show CDR1 as MGHRA and CDR2 as YSYEKL. The CDR3 is 17 residues long. The CDR3 reads CASSQGTGLAGRGEQFF. Written as DNA, the CDR3 is TGCGCCAGCAGCCAAGGCACGGGACTAGCGGGAAGGGGTGAGCAGTTCTTC.

The chain couples TRBV7-2 to TRBJ2-7; 14 bases line up with TRBD2. J lost 8 bases, V lost 5 bases, and 20 bases had no gene match. The CDR3 has 19 residues. Germline CDR1 SGHTA, CDR2 FQGNSA. The CDR3 spells CASSPDPGTSGGYHRQQYF. In DNA form, the CDR3 reads TGTGCCAGCAGCCCAGACCCCGGGACTAGCGGGGGCTATCATCGCCAGCAGTACTTC.

A note on this clone: The same CDR3 arises from other DNA sequences in this sample as well. This sequence joins TRBV19 and TRBJ2-5, with 11 bases matching TRBD1. The CDR3 runs to 13 residues. V shed 10 bases and J 5 bases; nucleotides not matched to a gene: 6. CDR1 is LNHDA, CDR2 SQIVND, per germline (reference sequence). The CDR3 bases are TGTGCCACTCGGACAGGGGGCAAGGAGACCCAGTACTTC. Amino acids: CATRTGGKETQYF.

The CDR3 sequence is CASRRGTAGNTIYF. The CDR3 nucleotides are TGTGCCAGCAGACGCGGGACAGCTGGAAACACCATATATTTT. The chain uses TRBV6-5 and TRBJ1-3, with 7 nucleotides matching TRBD1. The length of the CDR3 is 14 residues. Germline-derived CDR1 and CDR2 are MNHEY and SVGAGI. V lost 6 bases to trimming and J lost 2 bases; unmatched junction nucleotides: 4.